This T cell receptor (beta chain) is drawn from a study of OX40 agonist ivuxolimab in advanced cancers. Background for the entire study: Ivuxolimab was a fully human IgG2 agonistic monoclonal antibody targeting the costimulatory receptor OX40 (CD134). The point of sequencing TCRbeta in the periphery was to test whether ivuxolimab changed TCR sequence diversity and drove clonal T-cell expansion. Among the roughly 50 dose-escalation patients, 19 had hepatocellular carcinoma, roughly 15 melanoma, 9 renal cell carcinoma and 9 head and neck cancer. The monotherapy dose-escalation portion (N ≈ 50 patients) of the phase I ivuxolimab trial is reported in the paper. Three dose-escalation patients achieved partial responses, one with hepatocellular carcinoma and two with cutaneous melanoma. Intravenous ivuxolimab was administered to patients every 2 weeks at six dose levels: 0.01, 0.1, 0.3, 1.5, 3 and 10 mg/kg. In the dose-escalation cohort, around four fifths of patients were male, and the mean age was around 60 years, with a range of roughly 23 to 85. Prior anti-PD-1, anti-PD-L1 or anti-CTLA-4 therapy was permitted, and 40% to 50% of dose-escalation patients had received checkpoint inhibitors. Study-wide conclusions, independent of this receptor: Which antigens the clonally expanded peripheral T cells were specific for was not determined. Partial responders in the 0.1-3.0 mg/kg groups had among the lowest normalized peripheral clonal expansion, especially among CD8+ T cells. After ivuxolimab, more expanded clones were found on average in CD8+ T cells than in CD4+ T cells. Clonal expansion of both CD4+ and CD8+ blood T cells was observed from baseline to week 6 at doses 0.1 to 3.0 mg/kg. Low levels of normalized T-cell clonal expansion were also seen in some patients who did not respond.

Cut back by 2 bases and 2 bases, the V and J ends lie 10 bases apart. The CDR3, from cysteine to phenylalanine, totals 15 residues. Of the read, only the CDR3 DNA is kept; its 45 bases are in frame from base 1. CDR1 and CDR2 are drawn from the germline V gene (reference sequence): MNHEY, SMNVEV. The trial excluded patients who had a history of autoimmune disease or who were on systemic immunosuppression. Peripheral blood for TCR sequencing was collected from all dose cohorts at baseline, on cycle 4 day 1, and on cycle 7 day 1. The samples were drawn from a first-in-human, open-label, multicenter phase I dose-escalation trial of ivuxolimab. The trial enrolled adults with locally advanced or metastatic head and neck squamous cell, hepatocellular, melanoma or renal cell carcinoma. CD4+ and CD8+ T cells were sorted separately from peripheral blood before TCR sequencing. Genomic DNA was extracted from sorted cells for sequencing of the TCRbeta CDR3 region. The immunoSEQ Assay was used to sequence the TCRbeta CDR3 regions. Held by TCRdb, this immuneACCESS table contains in-frame sequences only and omits some clones. Under half of the omission traces to an unresolved V gene where checked; the cause of the rest is unknown. Counted in this sample were tens of thousands of clones; 92% of them appeared once. The ten largest make up about 8.6% of the sample.

With respect to this clone: Its antigen remains undetermined. Per-base quality was not reported, and no clone a single base away is much larger than it. The sample has other DNA sequences that encode this CDR3 too.

This chain is built from TRBV27 and TRBJ1-5; no D segment can be confidently identified. Sequencing was performed on CD4+ or CD8+ T cells sorted from blood, taken in a trial of the OX40 agonist ivuxolimab. The clonotype was recovered from an adult with an advanced solid tumor such as melanoma, head and neck, liver or kidney cancer. The DNA is as follows: TGTGCCAGCAGTTTAACTGGGGAGGGCAATCAGCCCCAGCATTTT. Its amino acids are CASSLTGEGNQPQHF.